Below, 25 T cell receptor beta chains from the same sample are listed, as sequenced in a study of cytomegalovirus exposure and HLA in healthy donors (TCRdb year 2017). The receptor library was made with the immunoSEQ multiplex PCR assay. TCRdb obtained this table from immuneACCESS and retained in-frame rearrangements with V and J assigned. These tables miss some clones; where compared with another copy, unresolved V genes account for less than half of the shortfall, and the remainder is unexplained. This sample gives 200,000 to 250,000 clones in total; roughly 88% of them show up just once. Of the sample, around an eighth falls within the top ten clones. Sample: PBMCs. The receptors were sampled from a woman aged 30 to 39 in good health and CMV-seropositive.

The genes are TRBV27 and TRBJ1-2; D uncertain. This CDR3 contains 13 residues. Trimming removed 3 bases from V and 6 bases from J, with 11 bases in between. Germline CDR1 reads MNHEY; CDR2 reads SMNVEV (reference sequence). This CDR3 reads CASSFREEDGYTF. CDR3 DNA sequence: TGTGCCAGCAGTTTTAGAGAGGAGGATGGCTACACCTTC.

CDR3 protein: CSVEWGVGYTF. CDR3 coding DNA: TGCAGCGTTGAGTGGGGGGTCGGCTACACCTTC. The chain links TRBV29-1 to TRBJ1-2; D possibly corresponds to TRBD1 (5 bases). Germline V gene lookup returns CDR1 SQVTM and CDR2 ANQGSEA. This CDR3 has 11 residues. Deletions cut 3 bases from V and 8 bases from J, with 10 bases between.

The V and J genes are TRBV18 and TRBJ2-1, with 9 bases that match TRBD2. This CDR3 comprises 14 residues. Germline CDR1 is KGHSH and CDR2 is LQKENI. The V and J ends lost 3 bases and 5 bases, in that order; junction bases with no gene match: 2. CDR3 nucleotide sequence: TGTGCCAGCTCACCTAGGACTAGCGACAATGAGCAGTTCTTC. It encodes CASSPRTSDNEQFF.

J is TRBJ1-1 and V is TRBV4-1; D gene unclear. Per germline, CDR1 MGHRA and CDR2 YSYEKL. The CDR3 runs to 14 residues. Trimming left V 5 bases short and J 5 bases short, with 15 bases between. The CDR3 region has the DNA TGCGCCAGCAGCTCCCGGGGAGCGATGACTGAAGCTTTCTTT. This encodes CASSSRGAMTEAFF.

This chain uses TRBV15 with TRBJ1-1; D is ambiguous. V was clipped by 0 bases and J by 6 bases, with 11 bases between them. Germline CDR1 and CDR2: LNHNV and YYDKDF (reference sequence). CDR3 length: 14 residues. The CDR3 DNA is TGTGCCACCAGCAGAGATTTGTCGGGAGCTGAAGCTTTCTTT. Translating it yields CATSRDLSGAEAFF.

This clone was seen a handful of times. This chain connects TRBV18 to TRBJ2-7; 7 bases agree with TRBD1. Germline V gene sequence: CDR1 KGHSH, CDR2 LQKENI. Trimming took 6 bases from V and 4 from J; bases not matched to a gene: 9. The CDR3 consists of 14 residues. The CDR3 loop is CASSARTGGYEQYF. In DNA form, the CDR3 reads TGTGCCAGCTCGGCTAGGACAGGAGGATACGAGCAGTACTTC.

The chain has TRBV9 and TRBJ2-2; 10 bases line up with TRBD1. The CDR3 consists of 15 residues. The germline CDR1 and CDR2 sequences are SGDLS and YYNGEE. The trim removed 0 bases at V and 5 bases at J, leaving 1 base unmatched. The CDR3 region is CASSVGDRGTGELFF. The CDR3 nucleotides are TGTGCCAGCAGCGTAGGGGACAGGGGAACCGGGGAGCTGTTTTTT.

The J gene is TRBJ2-7, the V gene TRBV4-1; TRBD1 is a possible D gene (6 bases). V was cut by 1 base and J by 3 bases, with 13 bases left in between. The CDR3 sequence is 15 residues long. Looked up from germline, CDR1 is MGHRA and CDR2 is YSYEKL. This CDR3 reads CASSQVYRESYEQYF. The CDR3 DNA follows: TGCGCCAGCAGCCAAGTATACAGGGAGAGCTACGAGCAGTACTTC.

The chain uses TRBV13 and TRBJ1-3; D gene ambiguous. This CDR3 contains 16 residues. V lost 5 bases to trimming and J lost 4 bases, with 18 bases between them. The germline V gene encodes CDR1 PRHDT and CDR2 FYEKMQ (reference sequence). The CDR3 DNA reads as TGTGCCAGCAGCCCCGGGTCCCCGGGTCCCGGAAACACCATATATTTT. Its protein product is CASSPGSPGPGNTIYF. Based on the CDR3 plus reference TRBV13 and TRBJ1-3, the full variable domain is AAGVIQSPRHLIKEKRETATLKCYPIPRHDTVYWYQQGPGQDPQFLISFYEKMQSDKGSIPDRFSAQQFSDYHSELNMSSLELGDSALYFCASSPGSPGPGNTIYFGEGSWLTVV.

The chain is built from TRBV19 and TRBJ2-1; TRBD1 aligns across 7 bases. The germline gives CDR1 LNHDA, CDR2 SQIVND (reference sequence). Unmatched junction bases numbered 9, after V lost 8 bases and J lost 5 bases. The CDR3 is made up of 14 amino acids. CDR3 in DNA: TGTGCCAGTCGCCCCCGGGACAGTAACAATGAGCAGTTCTTC. Its translation: CASRPRDSNNEQFF.

The sample holds many counts of this clone. J is TRBJ2-1 and V is TRBV7-8; TRBD1 aligns across 7 bases. The CDR3 is made up of 19 amino acids. CDR1 is SGHVS and CDR2 is FQNEAQ in the germline V gene. J gave up 1 base and V 1 base, and 13 bases lay outside the gene matches. CDR3 loop: CASSLGKKVAGGSYNEQFF. In DNA, the CDR3 is TGTGCCAGCAGCTTAGGCAAGAAGGTGGCAGGGGGTTCCTACAATGAGCAGTTCTTC.

The sample holds one count of this clone. The genes are TRBV5-1 and TRBJ1-5; maybe TRBD1 (5 bases). The length of the CDR3 is 14 residues. V was cut by 3 bases and J by 2 bases, with 9 bases left in between. The germline CDR1 and CDR2 sequences are SGHRS and YFSETQ. The CDR3 spells CASSSEGGNQPQHF. The CDR3 DNA reads TGCGCCAGCAGCTCCGAAGGGGGCAATCAGCCCCAGCATTTT. Combining the CDR3 with reference TRBV5-1 and TRBJ1-5 gives the whole variable domain KAGVTQTPRYLIKTRGQQVTLSCSPISGHRSVSWYQQTPGQGLQFLFEYFSETQRNKGNFPGRFSGRQFSNSRSEMNVSTLELGDSALYLCASSSEGGNQPQHFGDGTRLSIL.

This chain joins TRBV5-4 and TRBJ1-2; D is ambiguous. Trimming shortened V by 4 bases and J by 8 bases, and 12 bases separated the two germline ends. This CDR3 comprises 12 residues. Germline V CDR1 and CDR2: SGHNT, YYREEE (reference sequence). The CDR3, as DNA: TGTGCCAGCAGCGACCGGTCCCAGGGCTACACCTTC. Translation: CASSDRSQGYTF.

This clone was detected many times. The CDR3 sequence: CASSEATSGSSEQYF. CDR3 sequence (DNA): TGTGCCAGCAGTGAAGCAACTAGCGGGAGCAGCGAGCAGTACTTC. The chain links TRBV2 to TRBJ2-7, with 11 bases fitting TRBD2. The CDR3 runs 15 residues. After removal of 0 bases from V and 6 bases from J, the junction contained 4 bases not matched to a gene. The germline V gene has CDR1 SNHLY and CDR2 FYNNEI.

The genes are TRBV4-1 and TRBJ1-3; TRBD1 aligns across 8 bases. Germline V gene lookup returns CDR1 MGHRA and CDR2 YSYEKL. J gave up 7 bases and V 5 bases, and 4 bases lay outside the gene matches. The CDR3 consists of 13 residues. CDR3 DNA sequence: TGCGCCAGCAGCATCACAGGGGGGAACACCATATATTTT. Amino acids: CASSITGGNTIYF.

V gene TRBV29-1 combines with J gene TRBJ2-1; TRBD1 matches 9 bases. The CDR3 spans 13 residues. Trimming at V came to 3 bases and at J to 6 bases, leaving 3 bases not matched to a gene. Germline assignment: CDR1 SQVTM and CDR2 ANQGSEA. Here the CDR3 DNA reads TGCAGCGTTGAGGGACAGGGCTCCAATGAGCAGTTCTTC. Translation: CSVEGQGSNEQFF.

About this clone: The junction shows a germline mismatch at one end, possibly a read error. The rearrangement uses TRBV7-7 and TRBJ2-3; possible D gene TRBD1, 5 bases. This CDR3 is built from 15 residues. The germline gives CDR1 SSHAT, CDR2 FNYEAQ (reference sequence). The CDR3 sequence is CASSQGVGPTDTQYF. The CDR3 nucleotides read TGTGCTAGCAGTCAGGGTGTAGGTCCCACAGATACGCAGTATTTT.

This clone appeared a single time. CDR3 coding DNA: TGTGCCTGCCACCCGACCCGGGTGGGTGAGCAGTTCTTC. Translation gives CACHPTRVGEQFF. The chain carries TRBV30 and TRBJ2-1; D uncertain. Trimming pared 6 bases from V and 9 bases from J, leaving 18 bases between. Germline assignment: CDR1 GTSNPN and CDR2 SVGIG (reference sequence). CDR3 length: 13 amino acids.

The chain recombines TRBV30 with TRBJ2-1; 11 nucleotides align to TRBD1. Per the germline V gene, CDR1 is GTSNPN and CDR2 is SVGIG (reference sequence). V shed 1 base, J shed 8 bases, and the junction held 13 bases outside the gene matches. CDR3 length: 17 amino acids. This CDR3 is CAWSDPGQGVLFHEQFF. CDR3 in DNA: TGTGCCTGGAGTGACCCGGGACAGGGGGTACTCTTCCATGAGCAGTTCTTC.

The rearrangement joins TRBV27 to TRBJ2-5, with 8 bases lining up with TRBD1. CDR3 length: 17 amino acids. Germline V gene sequence: CDR1 MNHEY, CDR2 SMNVEV (reference sequence). The J segment lost 3 bases and the V segment lost 0 bases, leaving 9 bases of the junction unmatched. This chain's CDR3 is CASSLSMTDRDEETQYF. The CDR3 DNA is TGTGCCAGCAGTTTATCGATGACGGACAGGGACGAAGAGACCCAGTACTTC.

The genes are TRBV30 and TRBJ1-3; D gene ambiguous. V was pared by 3 bases and J by 0 bases, with 12 bases between. Germline V gene sequence: CDR1 GTSNPN, CDR2 SVGIG (reference sequence). The CDR3 covers 15 residues. The CDR3 nucleotides read TGTGCCTGGAGCGGATCGAGGAACTCTGGAAACACCATATATTTT. It specifies CAWSGSRNSGNTIYF.

Only a few counts were recorded for this clone. Other DNA sequences from this sample encode an identical CDR3 as well. V gene TRBV27 combines with J gene TRBJ1-5, with no clear D. The CDR3 covers 12 residues. Trimming removed 3 bases from V and 7 bases from J, with 7 bases in between. Germline assignment: CDR1 MNHEY and CDR2 SMNVEV (reference sequence). In DNA form, the CDR3 reads TGTGCCAGCAGTTTGTTAGGCCAGCCCCAGCATTTT. It codes for CASSLLGQPQHF.

V is TRBV4-2 and J is TRBJ2-7; 10 nucleotides align to TRBD1. V dropped 2 bases and J dropped 4; count of bases not matched to a gene: 8. The CDR3 covers 16 residues. CDR1 is LGHNA, CDR2 YNFKEQ, per germline. The DNA of the CDR3 is TGTGCCAGCAGCCAAATTTCGGGACAGGGGCTATACGAGCAGTACTTC. Protein: CASSQISGQGLYEQYF.

The chain has TRBV6-5 and TRBJ1-5; D is possibly TRBD1 (5 bases). The CDR3 extends over 14 amino acids. Per the germline V gene, CDR1 is MNHEY and CDR2 is SVGAGI. V was pared by 0 bases and J by 9 bases, with 12 bases between. This chain's CDR3 is CASSYSKAGGPQHF. The CDR3 nucleotides are TGTGCCAGCAGTTACTCTAAGGCGGGGGGGCCCCAGCATTTT.

The chain employs TRBV29-1 and TRBJ2-1; 7 bases are shared with TRBD1. CDR1 and CDR2 (germline): SQVTM, ANQGSEA. This CDR3 comprises 16 residues. V gave up 0 bases and J gave up 9 bases; unmatched junction bases: 14. CDR3 nucleotide sequence: TGCAGCGTTGAAGATAGAGGCAGGGGGTCAGGCCTTGAGCAGTTCTTC. Its protein product is CSVEDRGRGSGLEQFF.